This record looks at one TCR beta chain sequence and its context. Which antigen it targets is not known. The input lacks base qualities; no much larger clone sits a single base away. The CDR3 runs 15 amino acids, cysteine and phenylalanine included. Only the CDR3 DNA stays, 45 bases, in frame from base 1. The junction shows trimming of 4 bases on V and 6 bases on J, plus 19 bases between the germline ends. As encoded in the germline V gene, CDR1 is KGHSH while CDR2 is LQKENI. This sample was taken from a study of cytomegalovirus exposure and HLA in healthy donors (dated by TCRdb to 2016 to 2017). About the study as a whole: According to an earlier analysis of 550 to 750 of the donors, 150 million to 200 million T cells yielded 95 million to 140 million unique TCR beta sequences and 276 Gb of sequence data. In the later analysis, no new phenotypic data were used to find candidate immune exposures; instead, reliance was placed on TCR beta sequences and their occurrence across donors. Besides the first cohort of approximately 670 subjects, a separate validation cohort made up of around 120 different subjects was used. High-throughput TCR immunosequencing, statistical association of individual TCRs with disease status, and machine learning were combined to predict cytomegalovirus infection status. Among the roughly 390 genotyped donors, approximately 77% belonged to the genetic ancestry cluster associated with self-reported Caucasian donors. Donor age, sex, ethnicity and CMV serostatus were compiled alongside the repertoire data. Among 350 to 400 genotyped donors of the cohort, an average of approximately 240,000 unique TCR beta nucleotide sequences were sequenced per donor, around a sixth of them non-productive. All discovery cohort repertoires had been generated on a single sequencing platform. To study patterns of TCR occurrence, a later analysis re-analyzed previously published TCR beta repertoires from several hundred donors and added high-resolution HLA genotyping. An earlier analysis of more than 450 of the donors used high-throughput TCR beta sequencing to judge whether each TCR beta V gene segment behaved as functional or pseudogenic. Approximately 300 gigabases of sequencing data and approximately 91 million unique TCR sequences made up an early release that covered several hundred HLA-typed donors. The T cell repertoires of some 700 subjects were profiled by immunosequencing and related to cytomegalovirus serostatus. Both class I and class II loci were covered by HLA typing, at four-digit resolution. Five DR-DQ haplotypes were handled as single units for association and clustering, since linkage in the cohort was strong. The study aimed to test whether signatures of past pathogen exposure could be identified by cataloging public T cell receptors. Genome-wide SNP genotypes for about three fifths of the roughly 670 donors were used in a later genetic analysis, which treated that subset as a discovery cohort. Typing coverage varied by locus: roughly 629-640 donors for A, B, C, DRB1 and DQB1; 500 to 550 for DQA1; 606 for DPA1; under 490 for DPB1.

Summary of the overall study and its limitations: In an earlier analysis of about 600 of the donors, most TCR beta V segments appeared in productive rearrangements about 87% or about 30% of the time, broadly matching IMGT annotations. Linkage disequilibrium might explain the correlated functional status among segregating V segments, but an unknown experimental factor could not be ruled out. Most TCR sequences were seen in very few donors, while some public TCRs were found in many individuals. According to a later analysis, TCR association rates differed among HLA loci, with DRB1 alleles showing the most associated TCRs and HLA-C alleles showing the fewest. In a later genetic analysis, a missense DCLRE1C variant was associated with V-gene and J-gene trimming of TCR beta chains, and the association was replicated in an independent cohort. The cohort was sequenced for TCR beta chains only, and without alpha or paired-chain data the features that could be detected were limited. The study gave a list of 150 to 200 TCR beta chains associated with cytomegalovirus. The 87-base-pair reads could not distinguish some IMGT-functional V segments, including TRBV6-2 and TRBV6-3, so those segments were excluded. In a later analysis, most CMV-associated TCR beta chains were found to appear HLA-restricted, with HLA associations seemingly driven largely by CMV exposure. A cluster of highly shared sequence variants was judged likely to be a technical artifact of the sequencing pipeline. A later analysis reported that several top co-occurrence clusters appeared linked to parvovirus B19, influenza, CMV and Epstein-Barr virus. A further reported finding was that TCR beta sequences accurately predicted the HLA-A and HLA-B alleles for most subjects in the first cohort. A later analysis found that HLA-associated TCR beta chains were more clonally expanded and had lower generation probabilities than equally common non-associated chains. A few of the identified cytomegalovirus-associated TCR beta chains were confirmed in vitro to be specific for cytomegalovirus antigens. The classifier was reported to diagnose cytomegalovirus status with high specificity and sensitivity in both the original cohort and the validation cohort. The presence/absence analyses assumed that sequencing depth was roughly uniform across donors, and that assumption may not be true. When HLA alleles, especially DR and DQ, strongly co-occurred, attributing TCR associations to individual alleles was difficult. Specific HLA alleles were associated with about 17,000 TCR beta sequences at a false discovery rate of 0.05 in a later analysis. The authors suggested that the approach could potentially be extended to other disease states and immunological phenotypes. HLA typing was unavailable for some donors at each locus, so association tests used only the typed subset. Compared with the approximately 670-donor mean, donors in an Asian-associated ancestry cluster had fewer N-insertions in productive TCRs, according to a later genetic analysis. For the cohort, immune exposure information was limited to CMV serostatus. The earlier analysis of around 600 of the donors excluded roughly 17 rarely observed V segments, including chromosome 9 orphons, because counts were too low.

Library preparation used the immunoSEQ multiplex PCR assay. For the multiplex PCR, a mixture combining 60 forward primers for TCR Vbeta segments and 13 reverse primers for TCR Jbeta segments was used. The CDR3 region of rearranged TCR beta genes was amplified from genomic DNA with a multiplex PCR assay. The amplified TCR beta libraries were sequenced on the Illumina HiSeq System as 87-base-pair reads. The original pipeline was this. A later analysis counted about 80 million unique TCR beta chains across the 640 or so repertoires, and around 9.9 million of these chains were shared by at least two donors. A nearest-neighbor algorithm error-corrected the raw reads and collapsed the reads into unique sequences, merging closely related sequences to remove PCR and sequencing errors. Alignment of CDR3 sequences to IMGT reference sequences was used to assign V, D and J gene segments. For a sequence to be retained, a match of at least six nucleotides was required to both a V gene segment and a J gene segment. Rearrangements were classified as productive when the CDR3 lacked stop codons and remained in frame with V and J, and all other rearrangements were classified as non-productive. CDR3 was defined by IMGT convention, running from the second conserved V-encoded cysteine to the conserved J-encoded phenylalanine. The earlier analysis of some 540 of the donors excluded any sequence lacking an unambiguous match to a single V gene segment. In an earlier analysis of approximately 550 of the donors, V segments were called functional above 56.7% productive rearrangements and were called segregating when the between-donor standard deviation exceeded 5%. To diagnose cytomegalovirus status from the catalog of TCR beta chain sequences, a statistical classification framework was built. A later analysis assigned V and J genes by comparing TCR nucleotide sequences with IMGT/GENE-DB human TR gene sequences. Using the TCRdist pipeline, a later analysis assigned CDR3 sequences along with most-parsimonious VDJ recombination scenarios. A later analysis defined each TCR beta chain by its CDR3 amino acid sequence plus V-gene family, and excluded reads lacking a unique V-gene family. In a later analysis, fewer than 600 highly shared, low-generation-probability nucleotide sequences were removed to address suspected cross-contamination and a sequencing artifact. A later analysis calculated a clonal expansion index for each public chain from normalized within-repertoire ranks of inferred template counts. Generation probabilities in a later analysis came from a VDJ recombination model fitted to out-of-frame rearrangements, and those results were checked against IGoR. Hypergeometric tests were used in a later analysis to score TCR-TCR, TCR-HLA and TCR-CMV co-occurrence, with a repertoire-size bias correction applied to the TCR pairs. To estimate false discovery rates, a later analysis permuted the HLA or CMV assignments 20 times. A later analysis grouped co-occurring TCRs with DBSCAN, adding TCRdist sequence similarity when clustering within HLA-allele-positive subsets. Repertoires with fewer than 30,000 or more than 120,000 public chains, plus five repertoires with anomalous nucleotide sharing, were excluded from co-occurrence clustering. In TCRdb, the immuneACCESS table is reduced to in-frame sequences with V and J assigned. These tables do not hold every clone; where another copy was compared, an unresolved V gene accounts for under half, and the others remain unexplained. Clone size and V and J calls were adopted from that table, with D and trimming inferred from the DNA. The table for this sample lists some 120,000 clones; about three quarters of them were counted only once. Around 13% of the sample is in the top ten clones.

The cohort comprised under 700 healthy bone marrow donors. Cohort members were all nominally healthy when sampled, although unrecorded immune exposures were likely present. The donor was CMV seropositive and was included in the group of 250 to 350 seropositive cohort members. Each donor provided a peripheral blood sample, and peripheral blood mononuclear cells were used for TCR beta sequencing. Genomic DNA extraction from the blood cell samples was performed with the Qiagen DNeasy Blood Extraction Kit. The sequence was obtained from a woman in her sixties in good health and CMV-seropositive. The source material was PBMCs. The chain joins TRBV18 to TRBJ2-7; D gene: possibly TRBD2, on 6 matching bases. The encoded CDR3 is CASSLNYGLGGEQYF. The DNA reads TGTGCCAGCTCACTCAATTATGGACTGGGGGGCGAGCAGTACTTC.